This TCR beta chain was profiled in a study of T cell repertoires in cytomegalovirus infection. Turning to the study itself: Public signatures in TCR beta pointed to CMV infection and matching HLA type.

Whole-study results and caveats: What dominated the ex vivo response were HLA-C-restricted CMV-specific TCR beta clonotypes. Individuals carrying CMV plus the relevant HLA were identified by cumulative frequency of public TCR beta families.

Points on this clonotype: Its antigen remains unidentified. This clone may be a read error of a much larger clone one base away.

Germline V lookup: CDR1 SGHTA, CDR2 FQGNSA. The CDR3 extends over 14 amino acids. TCRdb re-analysed the reads in MiXCR, keeping a single row per CDR3 protein. This table holds 400,000 or so distinct CDR3 sequences, approximately 18% found once. The sequence was obtained from a human donor in good health (CMV status not recorded). Some clones in this sample may be carry-over from other donors' samples. The chain carries TRBV7-2 and TRBJ2-3; D assignment may be TRBD1 or TRBD2 (5 bases each). Sequencing input: PBMCs. The CDR3 DNA reads TGTGTCAGCAGCTTATTGGGGGTTCCAGATACGCAGTATTTT. Its translation is CVSSLLGVPDTQYF.